The 18 T cell receptor beta chains listed next were all sequenced from one sample in a study of shared clonotypes between healthy human individuals. Method: immunoSEQ multiplex PCR; TCRdb's copy keeps in-frame clones and lacks some. The sample yields a few million clones, roughly nine tenths seen once. Sample: naive CD4+ T cells sorted from blood. Subset reported: CD45RA+ positively selected. Receptor source: a man between 18 and 35 years old in good health.

The rearrangement uses TRBV19 and TRBJ2-3; D might be TRBD1 or TRBD2, each matching 6 bases. Germline V gene lookup returns CDR1 LNHDA and CDR2 SQIVND (reference sequence). The CDR3 spans 16 residues. V lost 1 base and J 1 base, leaving 12 bases between the germline ends. The DNA for the CDR3 is TGTGCCAGTAGTATAGCCGGGGGCAGGGGCACAGATACGCAGTATTTT. Its translation: CASSIAGGRGTDTQYF.

The rearrangement uses TRBV27 and TRBJ1-6, with D possibly being TRBD1 (5 bases). The germline V and J ends were trimmed by 2 bases and 8 bases, with 16 bases remaining between them. CDR1 and CDR2 from the germline V gene are MNHEY and SMNVEV (reference sequence). There are 16 residues in the CDR3. CDR3 in amino acids: CASSLAVGRVDSPLHF. The CDR3, as DNA: TGTGCCAGCAGTTTAGCGGTGGGCAGGGTTGATTCACCCCTCCACTTT.

The chain links TRBV7-2 to TRBJ1-2; D is ambiguous. Germline-derived CDR1 and CDR2 are SGHTA and FQGNSA. Trimming cost V 0 bases and J 8 bases, with 10 bases left between them. The CDR3 is 13 amino acids. The DNA of the CDR3 is TGTGCCAGCAGCTTAGCGTCACCCCCCGGCTACACCTTC. Translation: CASSLASPPGYTF.

The CDR3 loop is CASSLLTDPPIYF. CDR3 sequence (DNA): TGTGCCAGCAGTCTACTGACAGATCCCCCCATATATTTT. The chain joins TRBV2 to TRBJ1-3; weak D call: TRBD1 (5 bases). Looked up from germline, CDR1 is SNHLY and CDR2 is FYNNEI. The CDR3 covers 13 residues. Trimming pared 5 bases from V and 11 bases from J, leaving 16 bases between.

This chain links TRBV5-1 with TRBJ2-2; the D gene could be TRBD1 or TRBD2 (5 bases each). Trimming shortened V by 4 bases and J by 5 bases, and 15 bases separated the two germline ends. Germline V gene data show CDR1 as SGHRS and CDR2 as YFSETQ. The CDR3 extends over 15 amino acids. The CDR3 sequence: CASSLGTAGTGELFF. DNA of the CDR3: TGCGCCAGCAGCCTCGGGACCGCAGGGACCGGGGAGCTGTTTTTT.

This clone showed up just a few times. The chain links TRBV27 to TRBJ2-7; possible D gene TRBD1, 5 bases. Trimming took 5 bases from V and 5 from J, leaving 25 bases between them. The CDR3 has 17 amino acids. The germline V gene encodes CDR1 MNHEY and CDR2 SMNVEV (reference sequence). In nucleotides, the CDR3 is TGTGCCAGCAGTCCGACCTCCATCACGACAGTGCCTGACGAGCAGTACTTC. It codes for CASSPTSITTVPDEQYF.

V gene TRBV9 combines with J gene TRBJ2-1; D is unclear. The CDR3 extends over 13 amino acids. Germline CDR1 SGDLS, CDR2 YYNGEE. Deletions cut 0 bases from V and 9 bases from J, with 10 bases between. The CDR3 region has the DNA TGTGCCAGCAGCGTAGATTGGGTTGGTGAGCAGTTCTTC. The encoded protein is CASSVDWVGEQFF.

V and J are TRBV14 and TRBJ1-2, with a tentative D call TRBD1 (6 bases). This CDR3 contains 13 residues. V lost 1 base and J 8 bases, leaving 11 bases between the germline ends. Germline V lookup: CDR1 SGHDN, CDR2 FVKESK. The CDR3 region is CASSQVQGGGYTF. In DNA, the CDR3 is TGTGCCAGCAGCCAAGTACAGGGCGGCGGCTACACCTTC.

The CDR3 sequence: CASSIGRPEIGSQYF. DNA of the CDR3: TGTGCCAGTAGTATCGGCAGGCCAGAGATCGGGTCCCAGTACTTC. This chain connects TRBV19 to TRBJ2-5; D is uncertain. V was cut by 3 bases and J by 9 bases, with 20 bases left in between. CDR1 is LNHDA and CDR2 is SQIVND in the germline V gene (reference sequence). The CDR3 loop spans 15 amino acids.

V usage is TRBV9 and J usage is TRBJ2-1; 9 nucleotides line up with TRBD1. Trimming removed 3 bases from V and 5 bases from J; junction bases left unmatched: 3. The germline V gene has CDR1 SGDLS and CDR2 YYNGEE. This CDR3 has 14 amino acids. CDR3 in amino acids: CASSEWTGDNEQFF. CDR3 nucleotides: TGTGCCAGCAGCGAGTGGACAGGGGACAATGAGCAGTTCTTC.

V usage is TRBV2 and J usage is TRBJ2-3; TRBD1 aligns across 9 bases. Trimming removed 4 bases from V and 0 bases from J; junction bases left unmatched: 5. Germline CDR1 and CDR2: SNHLY and FYNNEI. There are 16 residues in the CDR3. CDR3 sequence reads: CASSGDRASSTDTQYF. The CDR3 nucleotides are TGTGCCAGCAGTGGGGACAGGGCTTCTAGCACAGATACGCAGTATTTT.

The chain joins TRBV6-1 to TRBJ2-3; 7 positions agree with TRBD1. Germline V gene sequence: CDR1 MNHNS, CDR2 SASEGT. The trim removed 6 bases at V and 3 bases at J, leaving 3 bases unmatched. This CDR3 region has 13 residues. The CDR3 region has the DNA TGTGCCAGCAGGATGGACAGGACAGATACGCAGTATTTT. Residues: CASRMDRTDTQYF.

A few counts support this clone. The chain joins TRBV10-3 to TRBJ1-1; D remains unclear. The CDR3 loop spans 11 amino acids. CDR1 and CDR2 (germline): ENHRY, SYGVKD. Between the trimmed V and J ends, which lost 10 bases and 3 bases, there was a span of 9 bases. DNA of the CDR3: TGTGCCACCGGACTATACACTGAAGCTTTCTTT. Translated, it gives CATGLYTEAFF.

The genes are TRBV5-1 and TRBJ1-6; D gene ambiguous. The CDR3 loop spans 15 amino acids. The V gene lost 0 bases and the J gene lost 8 bases, with 12 bases spanning the gap. Looked up from germline, CDR1 is SGHRS and CDR2 is YFSETQ. The CDR3 spells CASSLDMGSDSPLHF. CDR3 sequence (DNA): TGCGCCAGCAGCTTGGACATGGGGTCCGATTCACCCCTCCACTTT.

As for this clone: The sample has other DNA sequences that encode this CDR3 too. The V gene is TRBV30, the J gene TRBJ1-1; D remains unclear. V dropped 0 bases and J dropped 7 bases, with 6 bases sitting between them. CDR3 length: 11 amino acids. Germline CDR1 is GTSNPN and CDR2 is SVGIG (reference sequence). The CDR3: CAWSVPGEAFF. The CDR3 nucleotides are TGTGCCTGGAGTGTACCAGGTGAAGCTTTCTTT.

The V call is TRBV7-9, the J call TRBJ1-1; D is possibly TRBD1 (5 bases). The germline CDR1 and CDR2 sequences are SEHNR and FQNEAQ (reference sequence). This CDR3 comprises 14 residues. V was trimmed by 4 bases and J by 11 bases, leaving 20 bases between them. Here the CDR3 reads CASSSNPPGLEAFF. The DNA of the CDR3 is TGTGCCAGCAGCTCAAACCCCCCAGGGCTAGAGGCTTTCTTT.

For this clone: Within the sample, other DNA sequences also encode this same CDR3. The CDR3 nucleotides are TGTGCCAGCAGCTTAGAGGGTAGCAATCAGCCCCAGCATTTT. Translating gives CASSLEGSNQPQHF. The rearrangement links TRBV7-9 to TRBJ1-5, with no clear D. The CDR3 spans 14 residues. Germline V gives CDR1 SEHNR, CDR2 FQNEAQ (reference sequence). Deletions cut 1 base from V and 0 bases from J, with 4 bases between.

The V gene is TRBV19, the J gene TRBJ2-2; D may be TRBD1 (6 bases). CDR3 length equals 15 residues. V was shortened by 5 bases and J by 0 bases, with 10 bases between the two germline ends. Germline loops: CDR1 LNHDA, CDR2 SQIVND (reference sequence). In DNA, the CDR3 is TGTGCCAGTAGTCCACAGGGAACGAACACCGGGGAGCTGTTTTTT. This encodes CASSPQGTNTGELFF.